These T cell receptor beta chains were read from a single sample in a study of CD8+ T cells in alopecia areata. Method: immunoSEQ multiplex PCR; TCRdb's copy keeps in-frame clones and lacks some. The sample consists of about 150,000 clones, 55% of them appearing once. The specimen sequenced was CD4+ T cells sorted from blood. Source of these receptors: a human donor in good health. CDR3s include the opening cysteine and the closing phenylalanine or tryptophan. Fields, in order: clone size, J gene, V gene, D gene, CDR3 protein, CDR3 DNA. A D gene is named only where the DNA matches it firmly. Clone size is not always given. Where it is, it says once, few, many or a class for expanded clones.

. TRBJ1-1 TRBV18 . CASSPVETGQAFF TGTGCCAGCTCACCGGTGGAGACAGGTCAAGCTTTCTTT
. TRBJ1-2 TRBV28 . CASSDTRGGYF TGTGCCAGCAGCGACACTCGAGGGGGGTACTTC
. TRBJ2-3 TRBV5-1 . CASSLKSDTQYF TGCGCCAGCAGCTTGAAGTCAGATACGCAGTATTTT
. TRBJ2-2 TRBV5-1 . CASSLATRGIGELFF TGCGCCAGCAGCTTGGCCACCCGGGGCATCGGGGAGCTGTTTTTT
. TRBJ2-3 TRBV5-4 . CASRSPTTDTQYF TGTGCCAGCAGAAGCCCAACCACAGATACGCAGTATTTT
. TRBJ2-1 TRBV28 TRBD1 CASSDPGQGANEQFF TGTGCCAGCAGTGACCCGGGACAGGGGGCTAATGAGCAGTTCTTC
few TRBJ2-6 TRBV7-9 . CASSFSGSGANVLTF TGTGCCAGCAGCTTTAGCGGCTCTGGGGCCAACGTCCTGACTTTC
. TRBJ2-1 TRBV14 TRBD2 CASSQERGRGREQFF TGTGCCAGCAGCCAAGAGCGCGGGAGGGGACGTGAGCAGTTCTTC
once TRBJ1-1 TRBV30 . CAWNDVSNTEAFF TGTGCCTGGAACGACGTCTCGAACACTGAAGCTTTCTTT
. TRBJ2-6 TRBV29-1 . CSGLTAGANVLTF TGCAGCGGGCTGACAGCTGGGGCCAACGTCCTGACTTTC
. TRBJ2-1 TRBV7-9 TRBD2 CASSLRREGLSRFF TGTGCCAGCAGCTTACGGCGGGAGGGCCTGTCTCGGTTCTTC
few TRBJ2-5 TRBV5-4 TRBD2 CASTLGGLGTQYF TGTGCCAGCACCTTGGGGGGGTTAGGGACCCAGTACTTC
once TRBJ1-1 TRBV7-4 . CASSDKTDPGTEAFF TGTGCCAGCAGCGATAAGACCGATCCCGGCACTGAAGCTTTCTTT
. TRBJ2-3 TRBV5-1 TRBD1 CASSTGTVTDTQYF TGCGCCAGCAGTACCGGGACAGTCACAGATACGCAGTATTTT
few TRBJ1-1 TRBV30 . CALTKRASSNTEAFF TGTGCCTTAACTAAGCGGGCCTCTTCGAACACTGAAGCTTTCTTT
many TRBJ2-3 TRBV7-9 . CASSLSVGTTDTQYF TGTGCCAGCAGCTTGTCTGTCGGGACGACAGATACGCAGTATTTT
. TRBJ2-1 TRBV14 . CASSQDLSTEQFF TGTGCCAGCAGCCAAGATTTAAGTACTGAGCAGTTCTTC
. TRBJ1-5 TRBV29-1 . CSVVGGAGNNQPQHF TGCAGCGTTGTCGGTGGGGCCGGGAACAATCAGCCCCAGCATTTT
few TRBJ1-3 TRBV6-5 . CASSLGRIGNTIYF TGTGCCAGCAGCTTGGGACGGATAGGAAACACCATATATTTT
few TRBJ1-2 TRBV29-1 TRBD1 CSVDTTGGSGYTF TGCAGCGTCGACACGACAGGGGGCAGTGGCTACACCTTC
. TRBJ2-7 TRBV9 TRBD2 CASSQGLAGGRSSEQYF TGTGCCAGCAGCCAGGGACTAGCGGGAGGGCGGAGTTCCGAGCAGTACTTC
. TRBJ2-1 TRBV5-1 . CASSLADNYNEQFF TGCGCCAGCAGCTTGGCGGACAACTACAATGAGCAGTTCTTC
. TRBJ2-7 TRBV10-3 . CAISEGLASDEQYF TGTGCCATCAGTGAAGGTCTAGCAAGCGACGAGCAGTACTTC
once TRBJ2-5 TRBV5-1 . CASSLVPAQEAQYF TGCGCCAGCAGCTTGGTCCCAGCACAAGAGGCCCAGTACTTC
. TRBJ1-5 TRBV2 . CASSADGNQPQHF TGTGCCAGCAGCGCGGACGGCAATCAGCCCCAGCATTTT
. TRBJ2-3 TRBV29-1 TRBD2 CSVSGGTDTQYF TGCAGCGTTTCGGGGGGTACAGATACGCAGTATTTT
. TRBJ2-4 TRBV10-3 . CAISESTKNIQYF TGTGCCATCAGTGAGTCAACCAAAAACATTCAGTACTTC